This is a list of T cell receptor beta chains from one sample in a study of control samples from healthy donors and cancer patients. This table comes from immunoSEQ multiplex PCR, and its TCRdb copy is limited to in-frame clones, with some not included. In the table there are some 120,000 clones, about 95% of which are singletons. The sequenced sample consisted of blood. The receptors originated from a man aged 30-40 years in good health. The CDR3 runs from the conserved cysteine through the conserved F or W. D genes are given only for firm matches. Clone size is shown for a subset of rows, as once, few, many or a class of expanded clone.

j_gene	d_gene	abundance	v_gene	len	CDR3nt	CDR3aa
TRBJ1-6	TRBD1	-	TRBV6-2/TRBV6-3	15	TGTGCCAGCAGTCCCCGGACAGGGCGCAATTCACCCCTCCACTTT	CASSPRTGRNSPLHF
TRBJ1-1	-	-	TRBV9	15	TGTGCCAGCAGCGGCTTAGGGGAGATGAACACTGAAGCTTTCTTT	CASSGLGEMNTEAFF
TRBJ2-7	TRBD1	-	TRBV10-3	14	TGTGCCATCAGTGAGGGACAGGGTAGCTACGAGCAGTACTTC	CAISEGQGSYEQYF
TRBJ2-2	-	-	TRBV6-5	16	TGTGCCAGCAGTTACGGGACCATATCTAACACCGGGGAGCTGTTTTTT	CASSYGTISNTGELFF
TRBJ1-5	TRBD1	-	TRBV19	15	TGTGCCAGTAGTGCCTTAGGGACAGGGGCTCAGCCCCAGCATTTT	CASSALGTGAQPQHF
TRBJ2-7	-	-	TRBV7-8	14	TGTGCCAGCAGCTTTCGGGACTGGGCCTACGAGCAGTACTTC	CASSFRDWAYEQYF
TRBJ2-1	TRBD2	-	TRBV7-2	19	TGTGCCAGCAGCTTCCCCCAGCGGGGGGGAGCTTACTCCTACAATGAGCAGTTCTTC	CASSFPQRGGAYSYNEQFF
TRBJ1-2	TRBD1	-	TRBV7-8	13	TGTGCCAGCAGCTCTACAGGGGTGGGTGGCTACACCTTC	CASSSTGVGGYTF
TRBJ2-3	-	-	TRBV6-5	13	TGTGCCAGCAGTTACTCTAAGGGAGATACGCAGTATTTT	CASSYSKGDTQYF
TRBJ2-1	TRBD2	once	TRBV2	16	TGTGCCAGCAGTGAGAATAGCGGGGGGGCCGGTTATGAGCAGTTCTTC	CASSENSGGAGYEQFF
TRBJ1-1	TRBD1	-	TRBV7-2	13	TGTGCCAGCAGCTTAGGACAGGGCACTGAAGCTTTCTTT	CASSLGQGTEAFF
TRBJ2-3	TRBD1	-	TRBV9	16	TGTGCCAGCAGCGCGAGGGGGGACAGGGGCGCAGATACGCAGTATTTT	CASSARGDRGADTQYF
TRBJ1-5	-	-	TRBV30	14	TGTGCCTGGAGCCGGGTCGGGGGCAATCAGCCCCAGCATTTT	CAWSRVGGNQPQHF
TRBJ1-2	-	-	TRBV6-5	12	TGTGCCAGCACCAAGGGCGGGCAAGGCTACACCTTC	CASTKGGQGYTF
TRBJ2-1	TRBD2	-	TRBV6-5	14	TGTGCCAGCAATCGACTAGCGGGGGAGGGTGAGCAGTTCTTC	CASNRLAGEGEQFF
TRBJ2-5	TRBD2	-	TRBV3-1/TRBV3-2	16	TGTGCCAGCAGCCAAGAAGGAGCGGGAGCCCAAGAGACCCAGTACTTC	CASSQEGAGAQETQYF
TRBJ2-5	TRBD2	-	TRBV11-2	14	TGTGCCAGCAGCCCGGGACTAGCTTGGGGGACCCAGTACTTC	CASSPGLAWGTQYF
TRBJ1-2	-	-	TRBV4-3	14	TGCGCCAGCAGCCAAGAGAGAGCTAACTATGGCTACACCTTC	CASSQERANYGYTF
TRBJ1-6	-	-	TRBV2	14	TGTGCCAGCAGTGATCCGTCCTATAATTCACCCCTCCACTTT	CASSDPSYNSPLHF
TRBJ2-3	TRBD1	-	TRBV5-4	18	TGTGCCAGCAGCCCTGATCCGACAGGGGGTCTTCTCACAGATACGCAGTATTTT	CASSPDPTGGLLTDTQYF
TRBJ2-3	-	-	TRBV11-1	12	TGTGCCAGCAGCTTAGGGGCAGATACGCAGTATTTT	CASSLGADTQYF
TRBJ2-3	TRBD1	-	TRBV4-1	16	TGCGCCAGCAGCCAAGTGGGGCAGGGGGCGTCAGATACGCAGTATTTT	CASSQVGQGASDTQYF
TRBJ2-7	-	once	TRBV10-3	11	TGTGCCATCGCCGAAGACCACGAGCAGTACTTC	CAIAEDHEQYF
TRBJ1-2	-	-	TRBV30	13	TGTGCCTGGAGTGTACCAGGGAACTATGGCTACACCTTC	CAWSVPGNYGYTF
TRBJ1-1	TRBD1	-	TRBV2	13	TGTGCCAGCAGAGGACAGGGGGTTTCTGAAGCTTTCTTT	CASRGQGVSEAFF
TRBJ1-5	-	-	TRBV19	12	TGTGCCAGTAGTAGGGGGAGTCAGCCCCAGCATTTT	CASSRGSQPQHF
TRBJ1-1	TRBD1	-	TRBV28	15	TGTGCCAGCAGTTTCGGGGACAGGGGGACCACTGAAGCTTTCTTT	CASSFGDRGTTEAFF
TRBJ1-6	-	-	TRBV7-2	14	TGTGCCAGCAGGGCTGGACAGAATAATTCACCCCTCCACTTT	CASRAGQNNSPLHF
TRBJ2-7	-	once	TRBV6-5	13	TGTGCCAGCAGTTACCCAGGGGGGTCCCTCCAGTACTTC	CASSYPGGSLQYF
TRBJ2-2	-	-	TRBV7-2	14	TGTGCCAGCAGGGGCGGAGGCAACACCGGGGAGCTGTTTTTT	CASRGGGNTGELFF
TRBJ1-2	-	-	TRBV7-2	15	TGTGCCAGCAGCTTAGTTGGAGGGCGTAACTATGGCTACACCTTC	CASSLVGGRNYGYTF
TRBJ1-2	-	-	TRBV11-2	14	TGTGCCAGCAGCCCCGGGAGGGGGGGGGAAGGCTACACCTTC	CASSPGRGGEGYTF
TRBJ2-3	-	-	TRBV11-2	13	TGTGCCAGCAGCTCCTCCAACGGAGATACGCAGTATTTT	CASSSSNGDTQYF
TRBJ2-5	TRBD1	-	TRBV18	15	TGTGCCAGCTCAGGTGGGACAGGGGCACAAGAGACCCAGTACTTC	CASSGGTGAQETQYF
TRBJ2-3	-	-	TRBV7-9	12	TGTGCCAGCAGCTGGGGTGGAGATACGCAGTATTTT	CASSWGGDTQYF
TRBJ1-4	-	-	TRBV4-3	15	TGCGCCAGCAGCCAAGATGGGACGACAGTTGAAAAACTGTTTTTT	CASSQDGTTVEKLFF
TRBJ1-2	-	-	TRBV30	12	TGTGCCTGGAGTTATGGGTACTATGGCTACACCTTC	CAWSYGYYGYTF
TRBJ2-7	-	few	TRBV6-5	14	TGTGCCAGCAGTTACTCGGGGGGGCCTGACGAGCAGTACTTC	CASSYSGGPDEQYF
TRBJ2-7	-	-	TRBV28	13	TGTGCCAGCAGTTTAGCGGGGCCCTACGAGCAGTACTTC	CASSLAGPYEQYF
TRBJ1-4	-	-	TRBV5-5	16	TGTGCCAGCAGCTATTCTCCGGTTTATGAGGGTGAAAAACTGTTTTTT	CASSYSPVYEGEKLFF
TRBJ2-3	-	-	TRBV7-6	15	TGTGCCAGCAGCTTAGCGGGGGGTCCCACAGATACGCAGTATTTT	CASSLAGGPTDTQYF